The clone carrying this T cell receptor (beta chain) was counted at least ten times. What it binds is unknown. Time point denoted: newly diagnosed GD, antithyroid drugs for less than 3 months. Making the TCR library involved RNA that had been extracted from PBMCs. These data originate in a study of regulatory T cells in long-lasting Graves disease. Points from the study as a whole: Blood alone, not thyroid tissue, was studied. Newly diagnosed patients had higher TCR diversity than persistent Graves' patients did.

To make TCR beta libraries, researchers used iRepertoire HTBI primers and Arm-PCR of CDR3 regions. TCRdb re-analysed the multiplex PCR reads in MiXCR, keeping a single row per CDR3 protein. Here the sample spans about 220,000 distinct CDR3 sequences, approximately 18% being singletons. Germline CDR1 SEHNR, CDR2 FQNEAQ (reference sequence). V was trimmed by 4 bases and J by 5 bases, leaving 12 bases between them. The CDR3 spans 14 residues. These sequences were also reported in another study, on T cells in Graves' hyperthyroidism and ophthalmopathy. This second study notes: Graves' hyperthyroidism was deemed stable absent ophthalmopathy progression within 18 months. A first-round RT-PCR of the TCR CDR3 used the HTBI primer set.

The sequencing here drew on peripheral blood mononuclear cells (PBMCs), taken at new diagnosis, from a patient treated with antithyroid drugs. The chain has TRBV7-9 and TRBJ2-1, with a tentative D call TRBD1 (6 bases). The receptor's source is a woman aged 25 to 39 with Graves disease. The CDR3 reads CASSYRDNNNEQFF. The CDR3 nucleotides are TGTGCCAGCAGCTATCGGGACAACAACAATGAGCAGTTCTTC.